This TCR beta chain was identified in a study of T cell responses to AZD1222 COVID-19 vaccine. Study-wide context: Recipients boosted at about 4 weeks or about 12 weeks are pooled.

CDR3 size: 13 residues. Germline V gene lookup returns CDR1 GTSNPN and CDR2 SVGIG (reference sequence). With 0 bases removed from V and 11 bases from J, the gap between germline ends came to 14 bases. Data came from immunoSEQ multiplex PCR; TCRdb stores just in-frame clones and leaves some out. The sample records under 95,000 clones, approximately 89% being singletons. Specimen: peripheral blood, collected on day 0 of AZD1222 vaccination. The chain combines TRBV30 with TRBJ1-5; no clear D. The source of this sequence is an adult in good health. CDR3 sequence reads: CAWSVRGGRSQHF. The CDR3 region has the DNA TGTGCCTGGAGTGTACGTGGCGGCAGATCCCAGCATTTT. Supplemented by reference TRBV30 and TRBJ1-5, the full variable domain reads SQTIHQWPATLVQPVGSPLSLECTVEGTSNPNLYWYRQAAGRGLQLLFYSVGIGQISSEVPQNLSASRPQDRQFILSSKKLLLSDSGFYLCAWSVRGGRSQHFGDGTRLSIL.